This TCR beta chain came from a study of blood T cell repertoires in COVID-19. As for the study in general: T cells, B-cell-depleted T cells, or PBMCs provided the cDNA or gDNA that served as material.

Source study methods: Reference gene primer amplification in the assay estimated nucleated cell counts. Profiling relied on immunoSEQ multiplex PCR, and the TCRdb table lists in-frame clones only, not all of them. D and trimming come from the DNA, and the V and J calls and clone size come from that table. The table lists 120,000 to 150,000 clones, 85% to 90% of them singletons. This clone showed up just once. The CDR3 totals 15 residues. Per the germline V gene, CDR1 is SGHTA and CDR2 is FQGTGA. The V and J ends lost 2 bases and 2 bases respectively, with 11 bases between them. The chain links TRBV7-3 to TRBJ2-3; a possible D gene is TRBD1 (6 bases). The TCR originated in a woman in her 40s with acute or convalescent COVID-19. The sequenced sample was peripheral blood. The CDR3 nucleotides read TGTGCCAGCAGCTTACTGGGGGCGCCCACAGATACGCAGTATTTT. Translating gives CASSLLGAPTDTQYF.